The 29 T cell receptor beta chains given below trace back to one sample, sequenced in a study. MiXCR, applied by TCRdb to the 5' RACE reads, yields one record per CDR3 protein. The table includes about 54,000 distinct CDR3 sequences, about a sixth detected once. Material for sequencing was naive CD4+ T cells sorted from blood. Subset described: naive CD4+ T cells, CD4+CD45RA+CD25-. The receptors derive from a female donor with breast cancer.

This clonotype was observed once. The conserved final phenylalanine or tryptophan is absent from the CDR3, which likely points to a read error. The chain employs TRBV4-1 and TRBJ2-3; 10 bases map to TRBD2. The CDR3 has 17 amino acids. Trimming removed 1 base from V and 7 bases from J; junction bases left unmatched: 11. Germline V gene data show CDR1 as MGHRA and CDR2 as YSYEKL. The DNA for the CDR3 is TGCGCCAGCAGCCAAGGTCCAGCGGGAGGGCCGCGGTATACGCAGTATTAT. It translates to CASSQGPAGGPRYTQYY.

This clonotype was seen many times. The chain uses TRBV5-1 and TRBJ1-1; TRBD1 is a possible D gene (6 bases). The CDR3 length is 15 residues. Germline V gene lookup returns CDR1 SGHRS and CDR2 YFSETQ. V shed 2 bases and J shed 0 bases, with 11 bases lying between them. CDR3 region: CASSLGQSMNTEAFF. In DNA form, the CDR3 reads TGCGCCAGCAGCTTAGGACAGAGCATGAACACTGAAGCTTTCTTT.

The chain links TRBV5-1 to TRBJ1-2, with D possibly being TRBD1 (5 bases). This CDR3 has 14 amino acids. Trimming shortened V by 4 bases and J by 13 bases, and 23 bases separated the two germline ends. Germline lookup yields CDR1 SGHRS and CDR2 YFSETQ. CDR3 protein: CASSEGHFIGHSTF. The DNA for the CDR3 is TGCGCCAGCAGCGAAGGACACTTTATTGGGCACTCCACCTTC.

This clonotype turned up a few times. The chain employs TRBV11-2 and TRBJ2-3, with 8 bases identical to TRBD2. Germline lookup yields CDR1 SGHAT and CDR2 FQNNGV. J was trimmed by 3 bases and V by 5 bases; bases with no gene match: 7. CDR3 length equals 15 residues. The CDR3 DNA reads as TGTGCCAGCAGCCTTAGCGGGGTAGCAACAGATACGCAGTATTTT. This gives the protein CASSLSGVATDTQYF.

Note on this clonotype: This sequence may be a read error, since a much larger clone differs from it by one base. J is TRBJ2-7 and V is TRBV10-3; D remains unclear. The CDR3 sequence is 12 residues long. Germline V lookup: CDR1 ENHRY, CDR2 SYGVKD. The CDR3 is CASSAASYEQYF. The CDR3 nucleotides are TGTGCCAGCAGTGCGGCCTCCTACGAGCAGTACTTC.

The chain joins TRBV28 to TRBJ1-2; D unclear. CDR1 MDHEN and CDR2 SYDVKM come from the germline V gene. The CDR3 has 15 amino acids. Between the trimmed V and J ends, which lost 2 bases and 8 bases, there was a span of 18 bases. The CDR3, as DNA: TGTGCCAGCAGTTTAATTTGGGGAACAAGCGGCGGCTACACCTTC. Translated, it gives CASSLIWGTSGGYTF.

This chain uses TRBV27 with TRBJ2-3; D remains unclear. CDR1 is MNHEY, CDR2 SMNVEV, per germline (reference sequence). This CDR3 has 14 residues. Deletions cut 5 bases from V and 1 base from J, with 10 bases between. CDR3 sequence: CASSLKPGTDTQYF. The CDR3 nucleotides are TGTGCCAGCAGTCTAAAACCGGGCACAGATACGCAGTATTTT.

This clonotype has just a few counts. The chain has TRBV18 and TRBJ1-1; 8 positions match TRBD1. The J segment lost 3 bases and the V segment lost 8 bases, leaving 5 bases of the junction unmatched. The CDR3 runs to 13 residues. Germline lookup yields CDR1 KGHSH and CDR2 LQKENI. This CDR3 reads CASSQGADTEAFF. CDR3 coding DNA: TGTGCCAGCAGTCAGGGGGCGGACACTGAAGCTTTCTTT.

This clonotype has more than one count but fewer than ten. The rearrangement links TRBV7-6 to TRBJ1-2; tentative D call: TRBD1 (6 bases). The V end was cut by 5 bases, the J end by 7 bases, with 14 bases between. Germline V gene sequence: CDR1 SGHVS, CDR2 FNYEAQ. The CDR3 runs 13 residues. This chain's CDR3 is CASSRITGTGYTF. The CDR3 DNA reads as TGTGCCAGCAGCCGCATTACAGGGACTGGCTACACCTTC.

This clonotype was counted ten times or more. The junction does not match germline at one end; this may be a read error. The CDR3 DNA is TGTGCCAGCAGCCTAACGCAGGGGCTCACTGAAGCTTTCTTT. Its protein product is CASSLTQGLTEAFF. The V call is TRBV7-3, the J call TRBJ1-1; TRBD1 might be the D (6 bases). The length of the CDR3 is 14 residues. Germline V gene sequence: CDR1 SGHTA, CDR2 FQGTGA.

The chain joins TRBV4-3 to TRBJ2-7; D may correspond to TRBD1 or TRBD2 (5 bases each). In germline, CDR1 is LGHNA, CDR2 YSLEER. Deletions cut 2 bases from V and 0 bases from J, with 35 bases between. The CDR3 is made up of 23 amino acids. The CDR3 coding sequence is TGCGCCAGCAGCCAATCCACCCCAACAGAGGCAACCTACGAGGGGTTTTTCTCCTACGAGCAGTACTTC. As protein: CASSQSTPTEATYEGFFSYEQYF.

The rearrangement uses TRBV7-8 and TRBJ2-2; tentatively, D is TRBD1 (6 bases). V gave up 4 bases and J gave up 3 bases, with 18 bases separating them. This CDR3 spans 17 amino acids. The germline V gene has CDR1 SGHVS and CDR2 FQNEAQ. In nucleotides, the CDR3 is TGTGCCAGCAGCTCCGGGACACTCCCTACTTACACCGGGGAGCTGTTTTTT. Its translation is CASSSGTLPTYTGELFF.

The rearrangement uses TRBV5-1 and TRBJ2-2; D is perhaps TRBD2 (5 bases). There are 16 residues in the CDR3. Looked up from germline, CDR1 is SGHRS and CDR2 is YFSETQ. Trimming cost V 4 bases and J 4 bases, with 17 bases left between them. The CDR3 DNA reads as TGCGCCAGCAGCCCCAGGTCGGGGTTAAGCACCGGGGAGCTGTTTTTT. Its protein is CASSPRSGLSTGELFF.

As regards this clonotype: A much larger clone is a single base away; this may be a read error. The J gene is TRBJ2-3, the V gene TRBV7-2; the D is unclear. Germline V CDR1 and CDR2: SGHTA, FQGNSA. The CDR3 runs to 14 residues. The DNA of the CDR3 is TGTGCCAACAGCTTATCCGCTAGCACAGATACGCAGTATTTT. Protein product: CANSLSASTDTQYF.

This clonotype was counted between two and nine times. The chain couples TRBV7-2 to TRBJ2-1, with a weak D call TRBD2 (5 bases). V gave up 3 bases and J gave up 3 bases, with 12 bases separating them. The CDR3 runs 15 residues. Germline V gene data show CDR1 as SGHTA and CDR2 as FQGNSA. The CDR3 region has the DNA TGTGCCAGCAGCTTCTGGATCGGGATCTACAATGAGCAGTTCTTC. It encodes CASSFWIGIYNEQFF. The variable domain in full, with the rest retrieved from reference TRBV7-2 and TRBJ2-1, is GAGVSQSPSNKVTEKGKDVELRCDPISGHTALYWYRQSLGQGLEFLIYFQGNSAPDKSGLPSDRFSAERTGGSVSTLTIQRTQQEDSAVYLCASSFWIGIYNEQFFGPGTRLTVL.

The CDR3, as DNA: TGTGCCTGGAATCTCCAGTGGGGGGAGCTGTTTTTT. Its protein is CAWNLQWGELFF. This chain joins TRBV30 and TRBJ2-2; D unclear. Germline CDR1 reads GTSNPN; CDR2 reads SVGIG (reference sequence). Trimming took 4 bases from V and 8 from J, leaving 11 bases between them. The CDR3 length is 12 residues.

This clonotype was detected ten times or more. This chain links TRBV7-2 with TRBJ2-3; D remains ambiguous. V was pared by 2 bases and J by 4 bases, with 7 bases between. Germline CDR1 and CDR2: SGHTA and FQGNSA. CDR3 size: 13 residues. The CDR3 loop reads CASSLRTADTQYF. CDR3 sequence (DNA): TGTGCCAGCAGCTTACGTACCGCAGATACGCAGTATTTT.

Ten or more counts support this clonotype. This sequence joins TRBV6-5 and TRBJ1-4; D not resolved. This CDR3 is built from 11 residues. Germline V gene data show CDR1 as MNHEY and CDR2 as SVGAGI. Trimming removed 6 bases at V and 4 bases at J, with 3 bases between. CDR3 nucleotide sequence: TGTGCCAGCAGGAGTAATGAAAAACTGTTTTTT. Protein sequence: CASRSNEKLFF.

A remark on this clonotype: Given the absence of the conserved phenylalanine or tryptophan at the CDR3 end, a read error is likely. The CDR3 nucleotides read TGTGCCAGCTCTGCAAGCGGGAGCTTTAGTGAGCAGTTCCTC. Translated: CASSASGSFSEQFL. This sequence joins TRBV18 and TRBJ2-1, with TRBD2 identical over 8 bases. Trimming took 6 bases from V and 9 from J; bases not matched to a gene: 10. CDR3 size: 14 residues. Germline V gene sequence: CDR1 KGHSH, CDR2 LQKENI.

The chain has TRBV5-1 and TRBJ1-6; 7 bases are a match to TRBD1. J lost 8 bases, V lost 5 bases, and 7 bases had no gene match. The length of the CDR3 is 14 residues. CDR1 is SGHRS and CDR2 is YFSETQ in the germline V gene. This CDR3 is CASRRGQGDSPLHF. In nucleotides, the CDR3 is TGCGCCAGCAGAAGGGGCCAGGGGGATTCACCCCTCCACTTT.

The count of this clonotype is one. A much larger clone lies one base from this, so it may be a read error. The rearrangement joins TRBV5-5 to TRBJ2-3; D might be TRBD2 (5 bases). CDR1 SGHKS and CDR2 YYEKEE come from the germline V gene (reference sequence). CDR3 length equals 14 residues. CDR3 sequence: CAGSFGVITDTQYF. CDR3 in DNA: TGTGCCGGCAGCTTCGGGGTAATCACAGATACGCAGTATTTT.

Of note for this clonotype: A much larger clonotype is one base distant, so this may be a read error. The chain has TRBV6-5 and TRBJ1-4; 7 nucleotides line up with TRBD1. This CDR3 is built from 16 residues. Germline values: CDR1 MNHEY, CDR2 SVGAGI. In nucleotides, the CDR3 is TGTGCCAGCAGTGTCGACCTCCGGACAGGAGGTGAAAAACTGCTTTTT. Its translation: CASSVDLRTGGEKLLF.

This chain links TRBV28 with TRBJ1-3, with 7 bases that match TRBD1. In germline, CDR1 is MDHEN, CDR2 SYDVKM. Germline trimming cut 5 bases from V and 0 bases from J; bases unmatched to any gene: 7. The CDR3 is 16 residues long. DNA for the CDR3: TGTGCCAGCAGTGAAGAGGGACAGTACTCTGGAAACACCATATATTTT. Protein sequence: CASSEEGQYSGNTIYF.

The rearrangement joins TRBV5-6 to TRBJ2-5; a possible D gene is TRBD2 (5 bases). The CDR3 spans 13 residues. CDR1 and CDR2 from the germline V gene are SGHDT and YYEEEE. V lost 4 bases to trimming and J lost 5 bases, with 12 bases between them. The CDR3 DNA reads TGTGCCAGCAGCGGATATAAGCGGGAGACCCAGTACTTC. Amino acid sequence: CASSGYKRETQYF.

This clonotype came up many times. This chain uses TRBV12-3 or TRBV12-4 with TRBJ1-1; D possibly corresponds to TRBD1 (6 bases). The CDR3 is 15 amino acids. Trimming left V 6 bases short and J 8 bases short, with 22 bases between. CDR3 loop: CASSLGSMTGREAFF. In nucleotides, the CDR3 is TGTGCCAGCAGCCTCGGTAGTATGACAGGCCGAGAAGCTTTCTTT.

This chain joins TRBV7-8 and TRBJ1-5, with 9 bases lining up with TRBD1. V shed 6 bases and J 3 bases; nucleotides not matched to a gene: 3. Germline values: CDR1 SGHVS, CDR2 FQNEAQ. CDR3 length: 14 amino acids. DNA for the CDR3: TGTGCCAGCAGACAGGGGGCCCACAATCAGCCCCAGCATTTT. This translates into CASRQGAHNQPQHF. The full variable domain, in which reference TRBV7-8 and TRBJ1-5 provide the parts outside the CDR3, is GAGVSQSPRYKVAKRGQDVALRCDPISGHVSLFWYQQALGQGPEFLTYFQNEAQLDKSGLPSDRFFAERPEGSVSTLKIQRTQQEDSAVYLCASRQGAHNQPQHFGDGTRLSIL.

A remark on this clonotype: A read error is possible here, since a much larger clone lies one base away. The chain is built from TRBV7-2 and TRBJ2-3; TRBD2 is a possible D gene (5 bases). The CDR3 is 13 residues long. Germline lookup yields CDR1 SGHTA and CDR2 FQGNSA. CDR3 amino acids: CARSPSGTDTQYF. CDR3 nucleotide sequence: TGTGCCCGCAGCCCCTCGGGGACAGATACGCAGTATTTT.

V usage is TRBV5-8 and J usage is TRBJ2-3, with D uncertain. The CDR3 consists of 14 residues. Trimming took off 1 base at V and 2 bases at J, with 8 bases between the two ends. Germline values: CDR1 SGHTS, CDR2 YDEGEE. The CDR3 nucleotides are TGTGCCAGCAGCTTGATTCAGAACACAGATACGCAGTATTTT. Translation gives CASSLIQNTDTQYF. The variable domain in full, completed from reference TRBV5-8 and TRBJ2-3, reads EAGVTQSPTHLIKTRGQQATLRCSPISGHTSVYWYQQALGLGLQFLLWYDEGEERNRGNFPPRFSGRQFPNYSSELNVNALELEDSALYLCASSLIQNTDTQYFGPGTRLTVL.

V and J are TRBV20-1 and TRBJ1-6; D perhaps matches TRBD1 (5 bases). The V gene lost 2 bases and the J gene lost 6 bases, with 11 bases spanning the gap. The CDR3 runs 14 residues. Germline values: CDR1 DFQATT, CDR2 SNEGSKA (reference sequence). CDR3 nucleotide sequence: TGCAGTGCTAGAAATACAGGCCCTAATTCACCCCTCCACTTT. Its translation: CSARNTGPNSPLHF.